This T cell receptor beta chain is from a study of tumor-infiltrating lymphocytes in localized non-small cell lung cancer. Clones were sequenced by immunoSEQ multiplex PCR, and TCRdb holds only the in-frame ones, with some missing. The table includes 9,500 to 15,000 clones, around 76% detected once. Points on this clone: Its target is unknown.

Whole-study results and caveats: Available tissue quantity limited TCR sequencing to a patient subset.

This CDR3 is 14 amino acids long. Trimming cost V 0 bases and J 4 bases; bases outside gene matches: 2. Germline CDR1 is SGHRS and CDR2 is YFSETQ. The V gene is TRBV5-1, the J gene TRBJ2-3; 7 bases are shared with TRBD2. The specimen was uninvolved lung tissue not adjacent to the tumor. The origin of this receptor is a human donor with non-small cell lung cancer. CDR3 coding DNA: TGCGCCAGCAGCTTGGGGGAGGGTTCAGATACGCAGTATTTT. The encoded protein is CASSLGEGSDTQYF.